This T cell receptor (beta chain) derives from a study of CD8 T cells in Susac syndrome. Findings and limits, study-wide: As the study acknowledged, the number of individuals who were part of its TCR sequencing and HLA analysis was relatively small.

CDR3 length: 11 residues. Germline V gene data show CDR1 as SQVTM and CDR2 as ANQGSEA. Trimming removed 7 bases from V and 7 bases from J; junction bases left unmatched: 3. Healthy donors were controls matched for age and sex. RNA in amounts of about 0.5 to 1 ug was reverse transcribed with random hexamers. TCRdb re-called the immunoSEQ multiplex PCR reads through MiXCR, storing one row per CDR3 protein. The sample records 180,000 or so distinct CDR3 sequences, about 95% being singletons. To note about this clonotype: The antigen is not known.

The receptor's source is a human donor in good health. Sample: CD4+ T cells from PBMCs. The V call is TRBV29-1, the J call TRBJ1-1; 10 bases align to TRBD1. The CDR3: CSGDRGGEAFF. The CDR3, as DNA: TGCAGCGGGGACAGGGGAGGTGAAGCTTTCTTT.